This entry lists 24 T cell receptor beta chains sequenced from one sample in a study of T cells after yellow fever vaccination (dated by TCRdb to the late 2010s). The meaning of the sample's treatment or condition label: live attenuated yellow fever vaccine strain. Libraries were built with 5' RACE. These reads were obtained on an Illumina HiSeq 2500. TCRdb cleaned the public reads at Q25 with fastp, built clones with MiXCR and kept in-frame beta chains. Every distinct CDR3 protein forms one entry, paired with its most common genes and DNA. This sample lists about 230,000 distinct CDR3 sequences; around 6.7% were detected once. Of the sample, roughly 1% falls within the top ten clones. Sequencing used CD4+ T cells sorted from PBMCs, obtained on the day of the yellow fever booster vaccination. The receptors here all came from a man aged 25 to 45 who received the YFV17D yellow fever vaccine.

This clonotype was recorded at least ten times. The chain carries TRBV5-5 and TRBJ2-3; the D is unclear. Germline V lookup: CDR1 SGHKS, CDR2 YYEKEE (reference sequence). This CDR3 has 14 residues. Trimming removed 0 bases from V and 2 bases from J, with 7 bases in between. CDR3 nucleotides: TGTGCCAGCAGCTTGGAGAGGAACACAGATACGCAGTATTTT. Translated, it gives CASSLERNTDTQYF.

This clonotype was counted at least ten times. The chain has TRBV14 and TRBJ2-1, with D unclear. Per germline, CDR1 SGHDN and CDR2 FVKESK. The V end lost 0 bases, the J end lost 4 bases, and 4 bases lay between the germline ends. This CDR3 spans 13 amino acids. CDR3 in DNA: TGTGCCAGCAGCCAAGACCGATACAATGAGCAGTTCTTC. This translates into CASSQDRYNEQFF.

This clonotype occurred many times. This chain links TRBV7-2 with TRBJ2-3, with D possibly matching TRBD2 (5 bases). The V end lost 5 bases, the J end lost 6 bases, and 9 bases lay between the germline ends. CDR3 length: 12 amino acids. CDR1 and CDR2 from the germline V gene are SGHTA and FQGNSA. CDR3: CASSHGGDTQYF. DNA of the CDR3: TGTGCCAGCAGCCACGGCGGGGATACGCAGTATTTT.

This clonotype was seen only a few times. This chain joins TRBV7-9 and TRBJ1-4, with D tentatively TRBD1 (6 bases). Between the trimmed V and J ends, which lost 5 bases and 5 bases, there was a span of 15 bases. Germline-derived CDR1 and CDR2 are SEHNR and FQNEAQ (reference sequence). The CDR3 extends over 15 amino acids. CDR3 in amino acids: CASSPKDGQNEKLFF. The CDR3 DNA reads TGTGCCAGCAGCCCCAAGGACGGACAGAATGAAAAACTGTTTTTT. The variable domain in full, with the rest retrieved from reference TRBV7-9 and TRBJ1-4, is DTGVSQNPRHKITKRGQNVTFRCDPISEHNRLYWYRQTLGQGPEFLTYFQNEAQLEKSRLLSDRFSAERPKGSFSTLEIQRTEQGDSAMYLCASSPKDGQNEKLFFGSGTQLSVL.

The genes are TRBV7-2 and TRBJ2-1, with D perhaps matching TRBD1 (6 bases). Germline lookup yields CDR1 SGHTA and CDR2 FQGNSA. Trimming took off 4 bases at V and 6 bases at J, with 16 bases between the two ends. The CDR3 runs to 15 residues. DNA for the CDR3: TGTGCCAGCAGCTCAAGGGGGTTAGGGAGCAATGAGCAGTTCTTC. This gives the protein CASSSRGLGSNEQFF.

Many counts were recorded for this clonotype. The chain carries TRBV5-1 and TRBJ2-1; D gene unclear. Germline values: CDR1 SGHRS, CDR2 YFSETQ. CDR3 size: 15 residues. Deletions cut 0 bases from V and 0 bases from J, with 7 bases between. Here the CDR3 reads CASSLGVSSYNEQFF. CDR3 DNA sequence: TGCGCCAGCAGCTTGGGGGTGAGCTCCTACAATGAGCAGTTCTTC.

This clonotype was found many times. V and J are TRBV7-6 and TRBJ1-3, with TRBD1 as a possible D gene (5 bases). Trimming stripped 5 bases from V and 0 bases from J, with 17 bases between. This CDR3 is built from 17 residues. CDR1 SGHVS and CDR2 FNYEAQ come from the germline V gene. DNA for the CDR3: TGTGCCAGCAGCCCATGGGGCACAGGAAGCTCTGGAAACACCATATATTTT. Amino acid sequence: CASSPWGTGSSGNTIYF.

A few counts support this clonotype. The V and J genes are TRBV20-1 and TRBJ1-1, with 9 bases fitting TRBD1. Trimming cost V 3 bases and J 0 bases; bases outside gene matches: 5. Germline CDR1 DFQATT, CDR2 SNEGSKA (reference sequence). This CDR3 is built from 15 residues. The CDR3 here is CSASRQGVMNTEAFF. CDR3 DNA sequence: TGCAGTGCTAGCCGACAGGGGGTCATGAACACTGAAGCTTTCTTT.

V and J are TRBV29-1 and TRBJ2-7, with a weak D call TRBD1 (6 bases). Germline V lookup: CDR1 SQVTM, CDR2 ANQGSEA. The CDR3 consists of 15 residues. Trimming stripped 7 bases from V and 1 base from J, with 20 bases between. The CDR3 loop reads CSAVSRGRGSYEQYF. As DNA, the CDR3 is TGCAGCGCTGTTAGCCGGGGCAGGGGTTCCTACGAGCAGTACTTC.

This clonotype has ten or more counts. The chain combines TRBV20-1 with TRBJ2-7, with TRBD2 matching 8 bases. The CDR3 runs 13 residues. Germline V gene lookup returns CDR1 DFQATT and CDR2 SNEGSKA (reference sequence). V shed 1 base, J shed 4 bases, and the junction held 3 bases outside the gene matches. The CDR3 nucleotides read TGCAGTGCTAGAGGGTCGGGAGGGTACGAGCAGTACTTC. Encoded protein: CSARGSGGYEQYF.

This rearrangement joins TRBV6-2 or TRBV6-3 to TRBJ2-1; 7 bases fit TRBD1. This CDR3 comprises 15 residues. J lost 2 bases, V lost 5 bases, and 6 bases had no gene match. Per germline, CDR1 MNHEY and CDR2 SVGEGT. CDR3 region: CASSPHRGTYNEQFF. Here the CDR3 DNA reads TGTGCCAGCAGTCCCCACAGGGGAACCTACAATGAGCAGTTCTTC.

The V gene is TRBV3-1, the J gene TRBJ1-3; 9 positions match TRBD1. V was pared by 2 bases and J by 3 bases, with 8 bases of the junction left unmatched. Germline CDR1 LGHDT, CDR2 YNNKEL (reference sequence). The CDR3 contains 17 residues. The CDR3 DNA follows: TGTGCCAGCAGCCAACCGGGACAGGGCCTCCTTGGAAACACCATATATTTT. It encodes CASSQPGQGLLGNTIYF. Using reference TRBV3-1 and TRBJ1-3 for the parts outside the CDR3, the full variable domain is DTAVSQTPKYLVTQMGNDKSIKCEQNLGHDTMYWYKQDSKKFLKIMFSYNNKELIINETVPNRFSPKSPDKAHLNLHINSLELGDSAVYFCASSQPGQGLLGNTIYFGEGSWLTVV.

This clonotype has at least ten counts. The chain recombines TRBV6-5 with TRBJ2-7; 7 bases agree with TRBD2. Unmatched junction bases numbered 4, after V lost 0 bases and J lost 2 bases. This CDR3 contains 15 residues. Germline CDR1 reads MNHEY; CDR2 reads SVGAGI. CDR3 DNA: TGTGCCAGCAGTTACTCGGGCGGGAGCCCCTACGAGCAGTACTTC. It codes for CASSYSGGSPYEQYF.

This clonotype has a handful of counts. This rearrangement joins TRBV4-3 to TRBJ2-7; unclear D gene. Trimming cost V 11 bases and J 12 bases, with 14 bases left between them. The CDR3 length is 9 residues. Germline V gene data show CDR1 as LGHNA and CDR2 as YSLEER. The CDR3 loop is CASLLYPYF. CDR3 bases: TGCGCCTCCCTGCTGTATCCGTACTTC.

The gene calls are TRBV27 and TRBJ2-7, with D tentatively TRBD1 or TRBD2 (7 bases each). V lost 4 bases and J 5 bases, leaving 24 bases between the germline ends. The CDR3 is made up of 17 amino acids. The germline gives CDR1 MNHEY, CDR2 SMNVEV (reference sequence). In DNA form, the CDR3 reads TGTGCCAGCAGTTCGCCCCGAGATGGGAGGGGGCAGGACGAGCAGTACTTC. Its protein is CASSSPRDGRGQDEQYF.

This chain links TRBV6-2 or TRBV6-3 with TRBJ1-3; D gene ambiguous. Germline V gene sequence: CDR1 MNHEY, CDR2 SVGEGT. V was shortened by 4 bases and J by 3 bases, with 7 bases between the two germline ends. This CDR3 contains 13 residues. CDR3 DNA: TGTGCCAGCAGTTCCGTACGTGGAAACACCATATATTTT. It is translated as CASSSVRGNTIYF.

In its sample, this clonotype was seen a few times. A read error is possible here, since a much larger clone lies one base away. The rearrangement joins TRBV28 to TRBJ2-7; 8 bases map to TRBD1. This CDR3 has 14 amino acids. Trimming cost V 3 bases and J 3 bases; bases outside gene matches: 4. Germline-derived CDR1 and CDR2 are MDHEN and SYDVKM. The CDR3 protein is CASSFRDRSYEQYF. Written as DNA, the CDR3 is TGTGCCAGCAGTTTCCGGGACAGGAGCTACGAGCAGTACTTC.

This clonotype was observed many times. V usage is TRBV5-1 and J usage is TRBJ2-5; D remains unclear. Per germline, CDR1 SGHRS and CDR2 YFSETQ. The CDR3 totals 14 residues. V lost 2 bases and J 0 bases, leaving 8 bases between the germline ends. The CDR3, as DNA: TGCGCCAGCAGCTTCAGAGTAAACCAAGAGACCCAGTACTTC. Its translation: CASSFRVNQETQYF.

The rearrangement uses TRBV29-1 and TRBJ2-3; D is unresolved. Trimming took 6 bases from V and 3 from J, leaving 10 bases between them. Germline V lookup: CDR1 SQVTM, CDR2 ANQGSEA. CDR3 length: 12 residues. CDR3 sequence: CSVLGSTDTQYF. As DNA, the CDR3 is TGCAGCGTCCTAGGATCAACAGATACGCAGTATTTT.

This chain uses TRBV10-3 with TRBJ1-5; D is undetermined. The CDR3 loop spans 13 amino acids. Trimming removed 5 bases at V and 1 base at J, with 6 bases between. Germline CDR1 ENHRY, CDR2 SYGVKD. As DNA, the CDR3 is TGTGCCATCAGTCCCGCGAGCAATCAGCCCCAGCATTTT. It translates to CAISPASNQPQHF.

This clonotype was counted many times. The V call is TRBV29-1, the J call TRBJ2-5; a weak D match, TRBD1 (5 bases). The CDR3 length is 13 residues. V lost 6 bases and J 2 bases, leaving 13 bases between the germline ends. CDR1 and CDR2 (germline): SQVTM, ANQGSEA. The CDR3 loop reads CSVERQRQETQYF. Here the CDR3 DNA reads TGCAGCGTGGAGAGACAGAGACAAGAGACCCAGTACTTC.

The genes are TRBV20-1 and TRBJ2-1, with TRBD2 matching 7 bases. The CDR3 is 12 amino acids. The J segment lost 7 bases and the V segment lost 2 bases, leaving 2 bases of the junction unmatched. Germline V gene data show CDR1 as DFQATT and CDR2 as SNEGSKA (reference sequence). The CDR3 sequence is CSARTSANEQFF. Here the CDR3 DNA reads TGCAGTGCTAGAACTAGCGCGAATGAGCAGTTCTTC.

The CDR3 spells CASSYVGTGAWPQHF. Written as DNA, the CDR3 is TGTGCCAGCAGTTACGTCGGGACAGGGGCTTGGCCCCAGCATTTT. The chain employs TRBV6-2 or TRBV6-3 and TRBJ1-5, with 10 bases fitting TRBD1. The V segment lost 2 bases and the J segment 9 bases; nucleotides outside the gene matches: 7. CDR1 MNHEY and CDR2 SVGEGT come from the germline V gene. The CDR3 totals 15 residues.

Many counts were recorded for this clonotype. The V call is TRBV7-6, the J call TRBJ1-1; no reliable D call. Trimming pared 1 base from V and 1 base from J, leaving 7 bases between. The CDR3 has 14 amino acids. CDR1 and CDR2 (germline): SGHVS, FNYEAQ. The CDR3 sequence is CASSLGAGNTEAFF. As DNA, the CDR3 is TGTGCCAGCAGCTTAGGTGCAGGGAACACTGAAGCTTTCTTT.